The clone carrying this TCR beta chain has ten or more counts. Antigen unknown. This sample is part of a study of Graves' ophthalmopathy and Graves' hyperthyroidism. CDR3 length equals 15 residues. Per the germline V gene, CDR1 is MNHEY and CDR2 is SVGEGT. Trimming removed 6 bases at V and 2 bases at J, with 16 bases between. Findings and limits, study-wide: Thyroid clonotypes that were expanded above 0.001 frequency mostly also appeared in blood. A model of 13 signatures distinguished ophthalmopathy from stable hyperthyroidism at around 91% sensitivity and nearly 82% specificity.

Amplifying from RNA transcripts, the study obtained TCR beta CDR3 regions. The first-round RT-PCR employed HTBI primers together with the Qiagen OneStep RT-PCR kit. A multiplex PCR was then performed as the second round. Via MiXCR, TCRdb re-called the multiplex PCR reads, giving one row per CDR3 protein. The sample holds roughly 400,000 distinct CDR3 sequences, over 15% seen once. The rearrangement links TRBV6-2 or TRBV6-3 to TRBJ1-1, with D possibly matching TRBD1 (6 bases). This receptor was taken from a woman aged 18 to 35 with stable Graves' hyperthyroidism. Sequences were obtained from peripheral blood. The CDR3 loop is CASRGAYRRNTEAFF. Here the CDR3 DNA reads TGTGCCAGCAGGGGGGCCTATCGCCGTAACACTGAAGCTTTCTTT.